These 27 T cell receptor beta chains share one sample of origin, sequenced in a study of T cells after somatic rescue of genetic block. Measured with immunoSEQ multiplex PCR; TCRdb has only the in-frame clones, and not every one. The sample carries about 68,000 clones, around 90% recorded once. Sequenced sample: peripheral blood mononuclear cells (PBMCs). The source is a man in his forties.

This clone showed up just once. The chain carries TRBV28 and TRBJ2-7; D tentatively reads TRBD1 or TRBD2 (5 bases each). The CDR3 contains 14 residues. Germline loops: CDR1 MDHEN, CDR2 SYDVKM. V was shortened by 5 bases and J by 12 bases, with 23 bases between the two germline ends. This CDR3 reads CASSNRDPFKDLYF. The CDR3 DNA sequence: TGTGCCAGCAGTAACCGGGACCCCTTCAAGGATCTGTACTTC.

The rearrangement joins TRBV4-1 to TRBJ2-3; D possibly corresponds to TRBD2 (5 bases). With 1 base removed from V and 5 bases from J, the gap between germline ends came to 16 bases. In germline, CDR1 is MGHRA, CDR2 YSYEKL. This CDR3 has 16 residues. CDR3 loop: CASSQGRPFEGDTQYF. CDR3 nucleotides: TGCGCCAGCAGCCAAGGACGTCCCTTCGAGGGAGATACGCAGTATTTT.

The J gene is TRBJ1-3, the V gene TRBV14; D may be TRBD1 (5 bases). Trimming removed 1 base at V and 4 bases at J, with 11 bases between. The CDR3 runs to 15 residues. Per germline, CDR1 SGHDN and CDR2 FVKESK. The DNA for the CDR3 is TGTGCCAGCAGCCAAGTTAGGGGCGCGGGAAACACCATATATTTT. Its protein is CASSQVRGAGNTIYF.

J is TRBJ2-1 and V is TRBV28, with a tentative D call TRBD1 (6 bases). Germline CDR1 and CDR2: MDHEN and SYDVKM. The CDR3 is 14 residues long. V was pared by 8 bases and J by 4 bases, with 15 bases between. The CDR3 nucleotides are TGTGCCAGCCAGGGGAGACAGCGGTACAATGAGCAGTTCTTC. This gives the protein CASQGRQRYNEQFF.

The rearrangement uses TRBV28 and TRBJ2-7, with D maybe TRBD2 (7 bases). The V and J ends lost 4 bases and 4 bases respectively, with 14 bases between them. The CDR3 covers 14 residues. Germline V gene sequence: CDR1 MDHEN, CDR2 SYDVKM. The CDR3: CASSSFRGGYEQYF. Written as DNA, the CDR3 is TGTGCCAGCAGTTCTTTCAGGGGAGGGTACGAGCAGTACTTC. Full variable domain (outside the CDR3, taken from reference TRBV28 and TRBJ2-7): DVKVTQSSRYLVKRTGEKVFLECVQDMDHENMFWYRQDPGLGLRLIYFSYDVKMKEKGDIPEGYSVSREKKERFSLILESASTNQTSMYLCASSSFRGGYEQYFGPGTRLTVT.

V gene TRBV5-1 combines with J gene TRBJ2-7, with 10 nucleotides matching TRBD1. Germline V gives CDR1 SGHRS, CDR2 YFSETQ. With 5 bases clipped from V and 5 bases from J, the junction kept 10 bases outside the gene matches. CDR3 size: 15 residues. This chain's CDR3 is CASRTPGQGYHEQYF. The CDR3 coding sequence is TGCGCCAGCAGAACCCCGGGACAGGGGTACCACGAGCAGTACTTC. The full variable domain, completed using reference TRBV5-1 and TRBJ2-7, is KAGVTQTPRYLIKTRGQQVTLSCSPISGHRSVSWYQQTPGQGLQFLFEYFSETQRNKGNFPGRFSGRQFSNSRSEMNVSTLELGDSALYLCASRTPGQGYHEQYFGPGTRLTVT.

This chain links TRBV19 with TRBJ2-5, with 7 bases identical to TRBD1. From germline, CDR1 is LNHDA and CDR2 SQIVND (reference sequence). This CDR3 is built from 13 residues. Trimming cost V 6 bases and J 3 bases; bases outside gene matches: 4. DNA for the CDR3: TGTGCCAGTAGCGGAACAGGGGAAGAGACCCAGTACTTC. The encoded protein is CASSGTGEETQYF.

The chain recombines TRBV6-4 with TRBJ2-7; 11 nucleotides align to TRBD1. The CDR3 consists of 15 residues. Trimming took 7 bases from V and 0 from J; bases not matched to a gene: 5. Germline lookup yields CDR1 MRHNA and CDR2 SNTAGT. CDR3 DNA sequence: TGTGCCAGCAACGGACAGGGGGCGCTCTCCTACGAGCAGTACTTC. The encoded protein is CASNGQGALSYEQYF.

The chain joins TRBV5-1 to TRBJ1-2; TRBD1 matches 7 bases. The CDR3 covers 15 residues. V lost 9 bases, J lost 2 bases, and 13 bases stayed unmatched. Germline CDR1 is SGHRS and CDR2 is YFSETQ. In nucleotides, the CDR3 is TGCGCCACCAGAAATACAGGGGCCGCCAACTATGGCTACACCTTC. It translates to CATRNTGAANYGYTF. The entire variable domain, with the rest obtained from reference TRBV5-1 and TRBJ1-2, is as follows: KAGVTQTPRYLIKTRGQQVTLSCSPISGHRSVSWYQQTPGQGLQFLFEYFSETQRNKGNFPGRFSGRQFSNSRSEMNVSTLELGDSALYLCATRNTGAANYGYTFGSGTRLTVV.

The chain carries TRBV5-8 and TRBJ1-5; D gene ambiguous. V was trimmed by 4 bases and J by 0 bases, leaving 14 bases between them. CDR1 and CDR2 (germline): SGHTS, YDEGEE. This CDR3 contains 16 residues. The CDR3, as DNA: TGTGCCAGCAGCGCCCGGGGAGGGTATAGCAATCAGCCCCAGCATTTT. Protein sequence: CASSARGGYSNQPQHF. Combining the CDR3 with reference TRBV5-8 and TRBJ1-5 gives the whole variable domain EAGVTQSPTHLIKTRGQQATLRCSPISGHTSVYWYQQALGLGLQFLLWYDEGEERNRGNFPPRFSGRQFPNYSSELNVNALELEDSALYLCASSARGGYSNQPQHFGDGTRLSIL.

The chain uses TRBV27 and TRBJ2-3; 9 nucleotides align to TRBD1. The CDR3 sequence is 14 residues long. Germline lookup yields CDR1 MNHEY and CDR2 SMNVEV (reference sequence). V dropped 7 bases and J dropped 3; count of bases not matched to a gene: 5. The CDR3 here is CASTKQGATDTQYF. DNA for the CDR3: TGTGCCAGCACCAAACAGGGGGCGACAGATACGCAGTATTTT.

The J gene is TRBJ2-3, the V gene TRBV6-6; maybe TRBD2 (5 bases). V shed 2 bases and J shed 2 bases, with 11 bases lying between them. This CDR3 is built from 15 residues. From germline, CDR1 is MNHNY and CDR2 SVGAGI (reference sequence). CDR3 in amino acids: CASSYLGGSTDTQYF. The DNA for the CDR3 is TGTGCCAGCAGTTACCTTGGAGGCTCCACAGATACGCAGTATTTT.

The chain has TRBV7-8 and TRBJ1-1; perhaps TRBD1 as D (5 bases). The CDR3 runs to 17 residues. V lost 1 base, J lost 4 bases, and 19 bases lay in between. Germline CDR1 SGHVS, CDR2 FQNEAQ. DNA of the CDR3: TGTGCCAGCAGCTTAGGGAGGGGACTTGCGAGAACCACTGAAGCTTTCTTT. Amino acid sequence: CASSLGRGLARTTEAFF.

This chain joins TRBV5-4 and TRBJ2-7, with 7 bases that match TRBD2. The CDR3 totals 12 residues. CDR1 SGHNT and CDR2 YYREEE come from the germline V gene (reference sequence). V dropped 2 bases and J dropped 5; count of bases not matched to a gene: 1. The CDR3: CASSFAGDEQYF. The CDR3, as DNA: TGTGCCAGCAGCTTCGCGGGGGACGAGCAGTACTTC.

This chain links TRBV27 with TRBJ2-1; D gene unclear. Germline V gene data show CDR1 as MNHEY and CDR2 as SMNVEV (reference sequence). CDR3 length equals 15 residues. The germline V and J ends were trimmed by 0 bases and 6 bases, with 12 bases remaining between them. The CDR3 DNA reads TGTGCCAGCAGTTTATCGCTCCCTGGGGTCAATGAGCAGTTCTTC. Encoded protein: CASSLSLPGVNEQFF.

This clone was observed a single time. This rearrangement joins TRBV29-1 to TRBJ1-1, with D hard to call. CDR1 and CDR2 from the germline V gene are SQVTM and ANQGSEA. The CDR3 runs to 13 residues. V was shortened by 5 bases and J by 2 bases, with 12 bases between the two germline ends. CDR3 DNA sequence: TGCAGCGTTTCGACTTTCTTTAACACTGAAGCTTTCTTT. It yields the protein CSVSTFFNTEAFF.

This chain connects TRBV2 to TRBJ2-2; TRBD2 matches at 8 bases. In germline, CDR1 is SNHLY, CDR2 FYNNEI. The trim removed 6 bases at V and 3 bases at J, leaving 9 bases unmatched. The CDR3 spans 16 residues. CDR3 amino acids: CASSGMGLGDTGELFF. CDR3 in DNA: TGTGCCAGCAGCGGTATGGGACTAGGGGACACCGGGGAGCTGTTTTTT.

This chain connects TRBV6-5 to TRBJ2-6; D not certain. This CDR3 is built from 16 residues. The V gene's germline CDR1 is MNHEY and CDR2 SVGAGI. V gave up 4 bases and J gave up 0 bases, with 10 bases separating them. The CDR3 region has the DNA TGTGCCAGCAGTTCGGCAGGCTACTCTGGGGCCAACGTCCTGACTTTC. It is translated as CASSSAGYSGANVLTF.

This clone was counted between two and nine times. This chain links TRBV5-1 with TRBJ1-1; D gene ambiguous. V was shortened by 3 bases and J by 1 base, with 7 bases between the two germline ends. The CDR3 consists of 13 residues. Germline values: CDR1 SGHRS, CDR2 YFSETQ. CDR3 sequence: CASSSAGNTEAFF. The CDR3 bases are TGCGCCAGCAGCTCAGCAGGGAACACTGAAGCTTTCTTT.

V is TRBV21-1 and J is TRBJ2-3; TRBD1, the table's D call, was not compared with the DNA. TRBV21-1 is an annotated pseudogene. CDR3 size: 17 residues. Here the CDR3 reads CASSNTGYQRRTDTQYF. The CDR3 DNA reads TGTGCCAGCAGCAACACAGGGTACCAGCGGCGCACAGATACGCAGTATTTT.

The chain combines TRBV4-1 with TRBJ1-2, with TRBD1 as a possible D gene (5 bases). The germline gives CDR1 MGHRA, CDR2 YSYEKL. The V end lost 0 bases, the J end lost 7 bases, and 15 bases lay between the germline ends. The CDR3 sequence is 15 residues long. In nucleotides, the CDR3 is TGCGCCAGCAGCCAAGAGTCGCCGGGACTAAGTGGCTACACCTTC. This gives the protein CASSQESPGLSGYTF.

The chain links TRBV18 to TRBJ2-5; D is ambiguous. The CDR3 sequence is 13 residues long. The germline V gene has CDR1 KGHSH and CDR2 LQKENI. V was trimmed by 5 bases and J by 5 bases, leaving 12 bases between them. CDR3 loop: CASSTFGAETQYF. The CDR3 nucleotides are TGTGCCAGCTCAACCTTCGGTGCGGAGACCCAGTACTTC.

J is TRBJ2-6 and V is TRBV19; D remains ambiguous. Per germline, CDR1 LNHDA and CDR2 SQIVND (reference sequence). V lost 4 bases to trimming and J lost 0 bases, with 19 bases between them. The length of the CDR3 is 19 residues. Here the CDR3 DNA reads TGTGCCAGTAGTAAACGGCCCGATCTGTCCTCCTCTGGGGCCAACGTCCTGACTTTC. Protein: CASSKRPDLSSSGANVLTF. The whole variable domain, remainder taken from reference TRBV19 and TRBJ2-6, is DGGITQSPKYLFRKEGQNVTLSCEQNLNHDAMYWYRQDPGQGLRLIYYSQIVNDFQKGDIAEGYSVSREKKESFPLTVTSAQKNPTAFYLCASSKRPDLSSSGANVLTFGAGSRLTVL.

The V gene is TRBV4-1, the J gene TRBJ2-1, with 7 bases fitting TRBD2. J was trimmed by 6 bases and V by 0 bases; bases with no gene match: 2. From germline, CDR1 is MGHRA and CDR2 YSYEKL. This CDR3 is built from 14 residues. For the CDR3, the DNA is TGCGCCAGCAGCCAAGACGGGGGGTTCAATGAGCAGTTCTTC. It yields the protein CASSQDGGFNEQFF.

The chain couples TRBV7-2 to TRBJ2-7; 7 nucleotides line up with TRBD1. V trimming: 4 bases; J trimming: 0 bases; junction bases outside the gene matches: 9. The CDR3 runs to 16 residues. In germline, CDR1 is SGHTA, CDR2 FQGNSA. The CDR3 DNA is TGTGCCAGCAGCTCTACCGGGACAGTGAGCTCCTACGAGCAGTACTTC. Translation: CASSSTGTVSSYEQYF. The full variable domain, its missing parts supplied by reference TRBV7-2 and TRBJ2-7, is GAGVSQSPSNKVTEKGKDVELRCDPISGHTALYWYRQSLGQGLEFLIYFQGNSAPDKSGLPSDRFSAERTGGSVSTLTIQRTQQEDSAVYLCASSSTGTVSSYEQYFGPGTRLTVT.

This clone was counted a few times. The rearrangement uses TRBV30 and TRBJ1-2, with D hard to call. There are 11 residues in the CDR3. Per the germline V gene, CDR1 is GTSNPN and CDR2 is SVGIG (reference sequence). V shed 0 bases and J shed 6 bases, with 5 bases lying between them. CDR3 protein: CAWSVGDGYTF. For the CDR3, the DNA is TGTGCCTGGAGTGTTGGGGATGGCTACACCTTC. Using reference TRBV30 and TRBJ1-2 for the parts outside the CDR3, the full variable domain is SQTIHQWPATLVQPVGSPLSLECTVEGTSNPNLYWYRQAAGRGLQLLFYSVGIGQISSEVPQNLSASRPQDRQFILSSKKLLLSDSGFYLCAWSVGDGYTFGSGTRLTVV.

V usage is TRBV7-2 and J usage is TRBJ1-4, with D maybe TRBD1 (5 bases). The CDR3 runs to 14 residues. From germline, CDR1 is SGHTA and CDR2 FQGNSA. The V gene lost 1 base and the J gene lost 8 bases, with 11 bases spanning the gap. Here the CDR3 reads CASSLGVRGEKLFF. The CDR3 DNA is TGTGCCAGCAGCTTAGGGGTCCGGGGGGAAAAACTGTTTTTT.